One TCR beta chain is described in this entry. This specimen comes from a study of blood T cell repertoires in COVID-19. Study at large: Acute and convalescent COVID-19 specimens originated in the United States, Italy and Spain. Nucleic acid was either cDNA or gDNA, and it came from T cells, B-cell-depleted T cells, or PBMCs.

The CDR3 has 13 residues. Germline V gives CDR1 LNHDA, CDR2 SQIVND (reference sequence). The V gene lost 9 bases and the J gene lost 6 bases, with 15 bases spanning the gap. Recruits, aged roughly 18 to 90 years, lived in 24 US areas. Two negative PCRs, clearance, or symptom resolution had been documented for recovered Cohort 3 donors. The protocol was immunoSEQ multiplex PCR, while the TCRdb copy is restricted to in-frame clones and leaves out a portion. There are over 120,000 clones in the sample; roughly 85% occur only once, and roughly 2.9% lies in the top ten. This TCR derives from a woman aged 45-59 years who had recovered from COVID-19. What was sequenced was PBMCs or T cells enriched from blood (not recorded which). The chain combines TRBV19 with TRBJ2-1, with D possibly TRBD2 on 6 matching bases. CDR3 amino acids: CASGEAGPNEQFF. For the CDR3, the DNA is TGTGCCAGCGGGGAGGCGGGACCCAATGAGCAGTTCTTC.